The clone carrying this T cell receptor (beta chain) has a single count. What it binds is not known. Exposure to brentuximab vedotin varied, and each patient had relapsed following autologous stem cell transplantation. Isolation of CD4+ T cells from thawed PBMCs was performed by magnetic negative selection. The source of the sample is a study of PD-1 blockade in classical Hodgkin lymphoma. Whole-study results and caveats: Newly diagnosed patients had baseline TCR diversity that was reportedly lower than that of healthy donors.

Sequencing used immunoSEQ multiplex PCR; TCRdb keeps in-frame clones, though not all of them. The table records around 34,000 clones, roughly 90% of them present only once. Looked up from germline, CDR1 is GTSNPN and CDR2 is SVGIG (reference sequence). V dropped 2 bases and J dropped 4; count of bases not matched to a gene: 4. CDR3 length: 13 amino acids. The TCR was taken from a human donor with classical Hodgkin lymphoma. This rearrangement joins TRBV30 to TRBJ1-1; 7 nucleotides align to TRBD1. This specimen was CD4+ T cells from blood, taken at baseline. The chain's CDR3 is CAWSKPGGTEAFF. For the CDR3, the DNA is TGTGCCTGGAGTAAACCAGGGGGCACTGAAGCTTTCTTT.